This T cell receptor beta chain was sequenced in a study of beta chain features in type 1 diabetes. Regarding the study as a whole: High-TCR-expressing cells could be over-represented by cDNA sequencing. Type 1 diabetes patients had TCRB CDR3s that were shorter (moderately but significantly so) in all four CD4+ subsets. Shorter templates may be favored by PCR, equally so in patients and controls.

As regards this clone: The antigen remains unidentified.

Of the isolated RNA, all was reverse transcribed, and so the sequenced material was expressed TCRB transcripts. The repertoire was sequenced with immunoSEQ multiplex PCR; TCRdb's copy has only in-frame clones and lacks some. The profile covers roughly 730,000 clones, with under 15% appearing a single time and 0.022% taken by the ten largest. Sampling consisted of one heparinised blood draw per donor, averaging roughly 0.12 L. CDR3 length: 15 amino acids. The V gene lost 1 base and the J gene lost 0 bases, with 9 bases spanning the gap. CDR1 is GTSNPN and CDR2 is SVGIG in the germline V gene (reference sequence).

The rearrangement joins TRBV30 to TRBJ1-4; D remains unclear. Sequencing input: naive CD4+ T cells from blood. This clonotype originated in a man between 18 and 29 years old with type 1 diabetes. This CDR3 reads CAWSAGYATNEKLFF. DNA for the CDR3: TGTGCCTGGAGTGCGGGCTATGCAACTAATGAAAAACTGTTTTTT.